This TCR beta chain was sequenced for a study of T cells in Graves' hyperthyroidism and ophthalmopathy. Notes on the study in general: Most clonotypes expanded in thyroid above 0.001 were likewise present in blood. Ophthalmopathy, as predicted by the model, came a median about seven months after the prediction.

The CDR3 regions of TCR beta were amplified from RNA transcripts. TCR CDR3 underwent first-round RT-PCR with the HTBI primer set. TCRdb reanalysed the multiplex PCR reads using MiXCR and keeps one entry per CDR3 protein. The table lists about 590,000 distinct CDR3 sequences, about 15% of them singletons. There are a few counts of this clonotype. Antigen: not known. The CDR3 covers 16 residues. The V gene's germline CDR1 is MNHNS and CDR2 SASEGT. Trimming removed 5 bases from V and 0 bases from J, with 15 bases in between. The chain has TRBV6-1 and TRBJ2-3, with a tentative D call TRBD2 (5 bases). The receptor was derived from a woman aged 25 to 39 with Graves' hyperthyroidism. The sequenced sample was blood. CDR3: CASSSDSLASTDTQYF. The CDR3 nucleotides are TGTGCCAGCAGTTCGGACTCCTTGGCCAGCACAGATACGCAGTATTTT.